The next 8 T cell receptor beta chains were all read from a single sample in a study of blood T cells in healthy people across ages. It was with a sample-barcoded 5' primer and a J-beta primer mix that a second PCR of roughly 7 to 12 cycles was run. Each CDR3 protein is one row after TCRdb ran MiXCR on the 5' RACE reads. Among about 1,400,000 distinct CDR3 sequences listed, approximately 40% were seen once. The sequencing sample was made of blood. The receptor source for this set is a woman aged 18-29 years in good health.

CDR3 in DNA: TGTGCCAGCAGCCGATTGACAACTAGACTAGCGGCAGATACGCAGTATTTT. It yields the protein CASSRLTTRLAADTQYF. V gene TRBV7-9 combines with J gene TRBJ2-3; 9 bases agree with TRBD2. Germline values: CDR1 SEHNR, CDR2 FQNEAQ (reference sequence). Germline trimming cut 5 bases from V and 4 bases from J; bases unmatched to any gene: 13. The CDR3 totals 17 residues.

CDR3 loop: CASSYGKNIQYF. Here the CDR3 DNA reads TGTGCCAGCAGCTATGGCAAAAACATTCAGTACTTC. J is TRBJ2-4 and V is TRBV7-8; no definite D call. The germline V gene encodes CDR1 SGHVS and CDR2 FQNEAQ. The CDR3 contains 12 residues. Deletions cut 4 bases from V and 3 bases from J, with 4 bases between.

This clonotype was seen a single time. V gene TRBV20-1 combines with J gene TRBJ2-5, with D possibly being TRBD1 or TRBD2 (5 bases each). Trimming pared 3 bases from V and 4 bases from J, leaving 15 bases between. The CDR3 spans 14 residues. From germline, CDR1 is DFQATT and CDR2 SNEGSKA (reference sequence). For the CDR3, the DNA is TGCAGTGCTAGCTCCGGGGCAAAGGGAGAGACCCAGTACTTC. Translated, it gives CSASSGAKGETQYF.

The chain links TRBV29-1 to TRBJ1-1; 9 bases are shared with TRBD1. The CDR3 spans 13 residues. Germline V gives CDR1 SQVTM, CDR2 ANQGSEA. Trimming took 8 bases from V and 4 from J; bases not matched to a gene: 8. The CDR3 is CSTFRTGVTEAFF. The CDR3 DNA is TGCAGCACATTTAGGACAGGGGTCACTGAAGCTTTCTTT.

This clonotype turned up a few times. This chain uses TRBV9 with TRBJ1-2; unclear D gene. Germline V lookup: CDR1 SGDLS, CDR2 YYNGEE. The CDR3 totals 11 residues. Trimming cost V 0 bases and J 9 bases, with 6 bases left between them. CDR3 DNA: TGTGCCAGCAGCGTAGGGCAGAGCTACACCTTC. It specifies CASSVGQSYTF.

The genes are TRBV7-2 and TRBJ2-7; TRBD2 might be the D (6 bases). The length of the CDR3 is 14 residues. The germline CDR1 and CDR2 sequences are SGHTA and FQGNSA. The V end lost 4 bases, the J end lost 3 bases, and 13 bases lay between the germline ends. In nucleotides, the CDR3 is TGTGCCAGCAGCTATGTGGGGGGAGACTACGAGCAGTACTTC. Translated: CASSYVGGDYEQYF.

In this sample, this clonotype turned up a few times. The V call is TRBV20-1, the J call TRBJ2-5, with 12 bases that match TRBD2. Looked up from germline, CDR1 is DFQATT and CDR2 is SNEGSKA (reference sequence). The CDR3 is made up of 15 amino acids. J was trimmed by 2 bases and V by 7 bases; bases with no gene match: 8. CDR3 bases: TGCAGTGGGTTACTAGCGGGGGGTATTCAAGAGACCCAGTACTTC. It codes for CSGLLAGGIQETQYF.

V usage is TRBV20-1 and J usage is TRBJ2-7; 8 bases match TRBD2. Germline assignment: CDR1 DFQATT and CDR2 SNEGSKA (reference sequence). The CDR3 contains 15 residues. Trimming removed 0 bases from V and 2 bases from J; junction bases left unmatched: 6. The CDR3 is CSARDLSGRPYEQYF. Written as DNA, the CDR3 is TGCAGTGCTAGAGATCTAAGCGGGAGACCCTACGAGCAGTACTTC.